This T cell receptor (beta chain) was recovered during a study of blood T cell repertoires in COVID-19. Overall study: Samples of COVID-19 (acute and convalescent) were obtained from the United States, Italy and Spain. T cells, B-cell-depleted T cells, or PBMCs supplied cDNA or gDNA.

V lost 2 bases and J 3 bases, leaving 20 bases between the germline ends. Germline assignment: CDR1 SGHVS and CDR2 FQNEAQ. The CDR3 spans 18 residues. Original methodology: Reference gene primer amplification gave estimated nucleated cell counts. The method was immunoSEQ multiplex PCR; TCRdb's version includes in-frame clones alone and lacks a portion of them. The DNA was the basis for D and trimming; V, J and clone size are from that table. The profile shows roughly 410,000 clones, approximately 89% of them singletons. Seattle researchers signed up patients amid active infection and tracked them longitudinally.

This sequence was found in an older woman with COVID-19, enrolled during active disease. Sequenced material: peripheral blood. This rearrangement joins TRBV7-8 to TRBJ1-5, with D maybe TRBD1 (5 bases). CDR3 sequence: CASSLKKGVGLSNQPQHF. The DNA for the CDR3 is TGTGCCAGCAGCTTAAAAAAAGGGGTCGGGCTTTCCAATCAGCCCCAGCATTTT.